These T cell receptor beta chains were read from a single sample in a study of cytomegalovirus exposure and HLA in healthy donors. TCRdb's table, derived via immunoSEQ multiplex PCR, lists solely in-frame clones and lacks some. The sample lists tens of thousands of clones, roughly 80% occurring once. The specimen sequenced was PBMCs. The receptor set was obtained from a human donor in good health. The CDR3 runs from the conserved cysteine through the conserved F or W. Each record gives: clone size, J gene, D gene, V gene, CDR3 DNA, CDR3 protein. A D gene is named only where the DNA matches it firmly. Clone size is shown for a subset of rows, as once, few, many or a class of expanded clone.

NA	TRBJ1-1	NA	TRBV19	TGTGCCAGTAGTATTGAGGCGGTTAGGAACACTGAAGCTTTCTTT	CASSIEAVRNTEAFF
NA	TRBJ2-7	TRBD1	TRBV5-1	TGCGCCAGCAGTCAGGGGGCCCAGTCCTACGAGCAGTACTTC	CASSQGAQSYEQYF
few	TRBJ1-3	NA	TRBV5-4	TGTGCCAGCAGCCCACAGGGATCTGGAAACACCATATATTTT	CASSPQGSGNTIYF
few	TRBJ1-1	NA	TRBV9	TGTGCCAGCAGGGGGAGGAACACTGAAGCTTTCTTT	CASRGRNTEAFF
few	TRBJ2-7	TRBD2	TRBV4-1	TGCGCCAGCAGCAAGACTAGCGGGAGCTCCTACGAGCAGTACTTC	CASSKTSGSSYEQYF
NA	TRBJ1-6	NA	TRBV28	TGTGCCAGCAGTTACTCCGGGGGGAATTCACCCCTCCACTTT	CASSYSGGNSPLHF
NA	TRBJ1-6	TRBD1	TRBV30	TGTGCCTGGAGGCAGACAGGGGAAAGGTCACCCCTCCACTTT	CAWRQTGERSPLHF
NA	TRBJ1-1	NA	TRBV9	TGTGCCAGCGGAGTTGGGTTGAACACTGAAGCTTTCTTT	CASGVGLNTEAFF
NA	TRBJ1-5	NA	TRBV28	TGTGCCAGCAGCAGGGTAAATAGCAATCAGCCCCAGCATTTT	CASSRVNSNQPQHF
NA	TRBJ1-1	NA	TRBV2	TGTGCCAGCAGTGAAGGGTGGGACATCTCCACTGAAGCTTTCTTT	CASSEGWDISTEAFF
NA	TRBJ1-1	TRBD1	TRBV13	TGTGCCAGCAGCTTAGCAGGGGGCAGGAACACTGAAGCTTTCTTT	CASSLAGGRNTEAFF
NA	TRBJ2-2	NA	TRBV12-5	TGTGCTAGTGGTTTGTGGCCTAACACCGGGGAGCTGTTTTTT	CASGLWPNTGELFF
few	TRBJ2-7	NA	TRBV2	TGTGCCAGCAATACAGCAACCTACGAGCAGTACTTC	CASNTATYEQYF
NA	TRBJ1-2	TRBD1	TRBV6-5	TGTGCCAGCAGTTCTCCCAGGGGGACGGACTATGGCTACACCTTC	CASSSPRGTDYGYTF
NA	TRBJ2-7	NA	TRBV7-9	TGTGCCAGCAGCTTAGAACGCGGCGAGCAGTACTTC	CASSLERGEQYF
once	TRBJ2-7	TRBD1	TRBV7-7	TGTGCTAGCAGCTTAGGGCAGGGGGACACCTACGAGCAGTACTTC	CASSLGQGDTYEQYF
NA	TRBJ2-1	TRBD2	TRBV9	TGTGCCAGCACCCCGTGGGGAGGGAGGGAGGATGAGCAGTTCTTC	CASTPWGGREDEQFF
NA	TRBJ2-5	TRBD1	TRBV6-6	TGTGCCAGCAGTTACTCGAACAGGGGAGTAGAGACCCAGTACTTC	CASSYSNRGVETQYF
NA	TRBJ1-4	TRBD1	TRBV7-8	TGTGCCAGCAGCCGCGGTCGACAGGGGTTGGATGAAAAACTGTTTTTT	CASSRGRQGLDEKLFF
NA	TRBJ1-3	TRBD1	TRBV28	TGTGCCAGCAGGCTCTCCCTCGCAGGGGGATCTGGAAACACCATATATTTT	CASRLSLAGGSGNTIYF
NA	TRBJ2-5	NA	TRBV9	TGTGCCAGCACCGCGGGGGCAGGGGAGACCCAGTACTTC	CASTAGAGETQYF
NA	TRBJ1-6	NA	TRBV19	TGTGCCAGTGCGCAGGGGATCAATTCACCCCTCCACTTT	CASAQGINSPLHF
NA	TRBJ1-2	TRBD1	TRBV7-9	TGTGCCAGCAGCCCCCCCGGGACAGGGGCATTTAACTATGGCTACACCTTC	CASSPPGTGAFNYGYTF
NA	TRBJ1-2	NA	TRBV5-4	TGTGCCAGCAGTTATCAGGGGATAGAGGGCTACACCTTC	CASSYQGIEGYTF
NA	TRBJ2-2	TRBD1	TRBV6-5	TGTGCCAGCAGTCCGGACAGGGGGACCGGGGAGCTGTTTTTT	CASSPDRGTGELFF
few	TRBJ2-5	TRBD2	TRBV5-6	TGTGCCAGCAGCCGGACTAGCGGGAGGCCAGAGACCCAGTACTTC	CASSRTSGRPETQYF
NA	TRBJ1-4	NA	TRBV5-8	TGTGCCAGCAGCCTCGAGACAGGCAAGAATGAAAAACTGTTTTTT	CASSLETGKNEKLFF
few	TRBJ2-3	NA	TRBV19	TGTGCCAGTAGTCCCCCGGGACTCCGGTTCTCAGATACGCAGTATTTT	CASSPPGLRFSDTQYF
NA	TRBJ2-6	NA	TRBV4-2	TGTGCCAGCAGCCAAGATCCCACAGGGGGGGCCAACGTCCTGACTTTC	CASSQDPTGGANVLTF
once	TRBJ2-3	NA	TRBV5-6	TGTGCCAGCAGCTTGTGGGGTGCAGGGGTCAGCACAGATACGCAGTATTTT	CASSLWGAGVSTDTQYF
once	TRBJ1-1	TRBD1	TRBV7-8	TGTGCCAGCAGCCGCGACAGGGTTGAAGCTTTCTTT	CASSRDRVEAFF
NA	TRBJ2-5	TRBD2	TRBV30	TGTGCCTGGAGCCCCCGACTAGCGGGGGGGCTGGGGGAGACCCAGTACTTC	CAWSPRLAGGLGETQYF